This TCR beta chain comes out of a study of blood T cell repertoires in COVID-19. Study as a whole: Nucleic acid was either cDNA or gDNA, and it came from T cells, B-cell-depleted T cells, or PBMCs.

Profiling relied on immunoSEQ multiplex PCR, and the TCRdb table lists in-frame clones only, not all of them. The top ten clones hold over 4% of a sample with 250,000 or so clones, just under 90% of them seen once. The participants were between roughly 18 and 100 years old and came from about two dozen US areas. Which cohort a participant joined came from the clinical history participants gave. Germline V gives CDR1 SGDLS, CDR2 YYNGEE. The CDR3 spans 14 residues. Trimming took off 4 bases at V and 5 bases at J, with 15 bases between the two ends. The sequence was collected from a woman in her 30s with acute COVID-19. The sequenced material came from PBMCs or T cells enriched from blood (not recorded which). The rearrangement uses TRBV9 and TRBJ2-5, with D maybe TRBD1 (7 bases). The CDR3 spells CASSPQGGRETQYF. CDR3 in DNA: TGTGCCAGCAGCCCCCAGGGGGGTCGGGAGACCCAGTACTTC.